Presented here are 26 T cell receptor beta chains from one specimen sequenced in a study of blood T cell repertoires in COVID-19. TCRdb's table, derived via immunoSEQ multiplex PCR, lists solely in-frame clones and lacks some. The sample records over 250,000 clones, approximately 90% being singletons. Sequencing used peripheral blood. These receptors were obtained from a woman aged 30 to 39 with COVID-19, enrolled during active disease.

This chain joins TRBV6-2 or TRBV6-3 and TRBJ1-1; 9 positions agree with TRBD1. The CDR3 is 15 residues long. The J segment lost 4 bases and the V segment lost 5 bases, leaving 8 bases of the junction unmatched. Looked up from germline, CDR1 is MNHEY and CDR2 is SVGEGT. DNA of the CDR3: TGTGCCAGCAGTAAGCTGACAGGGGGGGTCACTGAAGCTTTCTTT. Translating it yields CASSKLTGGVTEAFF.

The chain couples TRBV5-6 to TRBJ2-1, with TRBD2 identical over 8 bases. This CDR3 is 16 amino acids long. The J segment lost 0 bases and the V segment lost 4 bases, leaving 6 bases of the junction unmatched. Germline lookup yields CDR1 SGHDT and CDR2 YYEEEE. The CDR3 sequence is CASSPGLASSYNEQFF. The CDR3 DNA sequence: TGTGCCAGCAGCCCTGGACTAGCCAGCTCCTACAATGAGCAGTTCTTC.

The chain carries TRBV28 and TRBJ1-2; maybe TRBD1 (5 bases). Germline CDR1 is MDHEN and CDR2 is SYDVKM. With 4 bases removed from V and 5 bases from J, the gap between germline ends came to 26 bases. CDR3 length: 18 amino acids. The CDR3 nucleotides read TGTGCCAGCAGTTCTCACGCCCAATTACAGGAATCTGGGTATGGCTACACCTTC. The encoded protein is CASSSHAQLQESGYGYTF.

The CDR3 bases are TGCGCCAGCAGTGATGGCGGGAGCTCCTACAATGAGCAGTTCTTC. Translation gives CASSDGGSSYNEQFF. The chain recombines TRBV10-1 with TRBJ2-1; 7 nucleotides align to TRBD2. With V trimmed by 3 bases and J by 0 bases, 2 bases remained unmatched. This CDR3 region has 15 residues. CDR1 WNHNN and CDR2 SYGVQD come from the germline V gene (reference sequence).

This chain joins TRBV5-4 and TRBJ2-1; 10 positions match TRBD1. The trim removed 5 bases at V and 5 bases at J, leaving 7 bases unmatched. The CDR3 runs 15 residues. The germline gives CDR1 SGHNT, CDR2 YYREEE (reference sequence). CDR3 protein: CASRSGTGVHNEQFF. DNA of the CDR3: TGTGCCAGCAGGTCCGGGACAGGGGTCCACAATGAGCAGTTCTTC.

The chain uses TRBV12-5 and TRBJ1-1, with TRBD1 identical over 11 bases. Germline values: CDR1 LGHNT, CDR2 FRNRAP. This CDR3 has 15 residues. After removal of 5 bases from V and 4 bases from J, the junction contained 6 bases not matched to a gene. This CDR3 reads CASGLGQGAVTEAFF. DNA for the CDR3: TGTGCTAGTGGTCTTGGACAGGGGGCGGTCACTGAAGCTTTCTTT. Filled out from reference TRBV12-5 and TRBJ1-1, the complete variable domain reads DARVTQTPRHKVTEMGQEVTMRCQPILGHNTVFWYRQTMMQGLELLAYFRNRAPLDDSGMPKDRFSAEMPDATLATLKIQPSEPRDSAVYFCASGLGQGAVTEAFFGQGTRLTVV.

As concerns this clone: Other DNA sequences within the sample encode an identical CDR3. The chain combines TRBV7-9 with TRBJ1-1, with a weak D call TRBD1 (6 bases). CDR1 and CDR2 (germline): SEHNR, FQNEAQ (reference sequence). V gave up 1 base and J gave up 11 bases, with 14 bases separating them. This CDR3 contains 13 residues. CDR3 bases: TGTGCCAGCAGCTTAGAGGGGGTCGGACGGGCTTTCTTT. This encodes CASSLEGVGRAFF.

This clone was seen a handful of times. V usage is TRBV5-6 and J usage is TRBJ1-2; D is unclear. The length of the CDR3 is 15 residues. The germline V gene has CDR1 SGHDT and CDR2 YYEEEE. The V gene lost 2 bases and the J gene lost 6 bases, with 17 bases spanning the gap. In DNA form, the CDR3 reads TGTGCCAGCAGCTTTCTGTCGGCGGGAGAGAATGGCTACACCTTC. It encodes CASSFLSAGENGYTF. The whole variable domain, remainder taken from reference TRBV5-6 and TRBJ1-2, is DAGVTQSPTHLIKTRGQQVTLRCSPKSGHDTVSWYQQALGQGPQFIFQYYEEEERQRGNFPDRFSGHQFPNYSSELNVNALLLGDSALYLCASSFLSAGENGYTFGSGTRLTVV.

The J gene is TRBJ2-7, the V gene TRBV6-6; 9 positions agree with TRBD2. This CDR3 is built from 15 residues. V was pared by 0 bases and J by 2 bases, with 2 bases of the junction left unmatched. The V gene's germline CDR1 is MNHNY and CDR2 SVGAGI (reference sequence). The chain's CDR3 is CASSYSASGTYEQYF. CDR3 coding DNA: TGTGCCAGCAGTTACTCGGCTAGCGGGACCTACGAGCAGTACTTC.

The count of this clone is one. This rearrangement joins TRBV21-1 to TRBJ2-5; TRBD1 is the table's D call, not checked against the DNA. TRBV21-1 is tagged as a pseudogene. CDR3 length: 16 amino acids. CDR3 nucleotides: TGTGCCAGCAGCAAAGCGAGGTCCCAGGGCCAAGAGACCCAGTACTTC. Translated, it gives CASSKARSQGQETQYF.

The rearrangement links TRBV4-1 to TRBJ2-1; D perhaps matches TRBD1 (5 bases). The germline V gene has CDR1 MGHRA and CDR2 YSYEKL. The V end lost 0 bases, the J end lost 5 bases, and 11 bases lay between the germline ends. CDR3 length: 15 amino acids. CDR3: CASSQEDRINNEQFF. The CDR3 bases are TGCGCCAGCAGCCAAGAAGACAGAATAAACAATGAGCAGTTCTTC.

CDR3 sequence reads: CSVAGQGSEKLFF. CDR3 bases: TGCAGCGTTGCCGGACAGGGTAGTGAAAAACTGTTTTTT. The chain couples TRBV29-1 to TRBJ1-4, with 8 bases matching TRBD1. Germline CDR1 SQVTM, CDR2 ANQGSEA. V dropped 4 bases and J dropped 7; count of bases not matched to a gene: 5. The CDR3 covers 13 residues.

The chain combines TRBV19 with TRBJ2-1; 12 positions agree with TRBD1. V dropped 3 bases and J dropped 3; count of bases not matched to a gene: 6. Germline-derived CDR1 and CDR2 are LNHDA and SQIVND (reference sequence). This CDR3 spans 17 amino acids. The CDR3 sequence: CASSIGGTGGFYNEQFF. CDR3 DNA: TGTGCCAGTAGTATTGGTGGGACAGGGGGCTTCTACAATGAGCAGTTCTTC.

The J gene is TRBJ1-2, the V gene TRBV5-6; D might be TRBD1 (5 bases). The CDR3 is 15 residues long. The ends were cut back, 4 bases at V and 1 base at J, with 14 bases in the middle. The germline V gene has CDR1 SGHDT and CDR2 YYEEEE. The CDR3 coding sequence is TGTGCCAGCAGCCGCCGACAGCTGAGTAACTATGGCTACACCTTC. Protein product: CASSRRQLSNYGYTF.

This chain uses TRBV5-1 with TRBJ2-7, with 10 bases aligning to TRBD2. The CDR3 extends over 15 amino acids. CDR1 is SGHRS and CDR2 is YFSETQ in the germline V gene. After removal of 4 bases from V and 0 bases from J, the junction contained 4 bases not matched to a gene. The CDR3 coding sequence is TGCGCCAGCAGCATAAGCGGGAGGGGCTCCTACGAGCAGTACTTC. This gives the protein CASSISGRGSYEQYF. Full variable domain (rest looked up from reference TRBV5-1 and TRBJ2-7): KAGVTQTPRYLIKTRGQQVTLSCSPISGHRSVSWYQQTPGQGLQFLFEYFSETQRNKGNFPGRFSGRQFSNSRSEMNVSTLELGDSALYLCASSISGRGSYEQYFGPGTRLTVT.

This rearrangement joins TRBV14 to TRBJ1-2, with D possibly being TRBD1 (6 bases). The CDR3 length is 14 residues. CDR1 is SGHDN, CDR2 FVKESK, per germline. V lost 0 bases and J 6 bases, leaving 11 bases between the germline ends. As DNA, the CDR3 is TGTGCCAGCAGCCAAGATTGGGCAGGGGATGGCTACACCTTC. Translated: CASSQDWAGDGYTF.

The chain links TRBV12-3 or TRBV12-4 to TRBJ1-2; maybe TRBD1 (6 bases). With 9 bases removed from V and 4 bases from J, the gap between germline ends came to 15 bases. The CDR3 length is 13 residues. Written as DNA, the CDR3 is TGTGCCAGTACGATCAGGGGTGGCTATGGCTACACCTTC. Residues: CASTIRGGYGYTF.

This clone appeared a single time. The rearrangement uses TRBV14 and TRBJ1-1, with 8 nucleotides matching TRBD1. Germline trimming cut 4 bases from V and 8 bases from J; bases unmatched to any gene: 6. Germline CDR1 reads SGHDN; CDR2 reads FVKESK. This CDR3 has 13 amino acids. The CDR3 protein is CASSLIQGVEAFF. DNA of the CDR3: TGTGCCAGCAGCCTAATACAGGGGGTAGAAGCTTTCTTT.

CDR3 loop: CASSLLILLGGNTGELFF. For the CDR3, the DNA is TGTGCCAGCAGTTTATTAATTTTATTAGGCGGGAACACCGGGGAGCTGTTTTTT. The J gene is TRBJ2-2, the V gene TRBV28; the D is unclear. Per the germline V gene, CDR1 is MDHEN and CDR2 is SYDVKM. Trimming cost V 1 base and J 1 base, with 16 bases left between them. The CDR3 loop spans 18 amino acids.

This sequence joins TRBV4-1 and TRBJ2-7; tentative D call: TRBD2 (5 bases). Between the trimmed V and J ends, which lost 1 base and 2 bases, there was a span of 12 bases. From germline, CDR1 is MGHRA and CDR2 YSYEKL. CDR3 length equals 15 residues. DNA for the CDR3: TGCGCCAGCAGCCAAGGGATGGGGAGCCCCTACGAGCAGTACTTC. Protein sequence: CASSQGMGSPYEQYF.

This sequence joins TRBV28 and TRBJ1-2; D might be TRBD1 (5 bases). The length of the CDR3 is 15 residues. Trimming removed 3 bases at V and 6 bases at J, with 17 bases between. From germline, CDR1 is MDHEN and CDR2 SYDVKM. CDR3 region: CASSLAAAGGDGYTF. The CDR3 DNA follows: TGTGCCAGCAGTTTGGCGGCCGCGGGGGGGGATGGCTACACCTTC.

The rearrangement uses TRBV11-2 and TRBJ1-1; weak D call: TRBD1 (5 bases). In germline, CDR1 is SGHAT, CDR2 FQNNGV. Trimming pared 1 base from V and 5 bases from J, leaving 14 bases between. The CDR3 is made up of 15 amino acids. CDR3 nucleotides: TGTGCCAGCAGCTTAGTGTTCGGGGGGTGGACTGAAGCTTTCTTT. It specifies CASSLVFGGWTEAFF.

The chain uses TRBV6-1 and TRBJ1-5; D is ambiguous. V lost 1 base, J lost 0 bases, and 7 bases lay in between. Germline V gives CDR1 MNHNS, CDR2 SASEGT. This CDR3 is built from 15 residues. CDR3 coding DNA: TGTGCCAGCAGTGAAGGGGCATCTAGCAATCAGCCCCAGCATTTT. It yields the protein CASSEGASSNQPQHF.

The J gene is TRBJ2-5, the V gene TRBV5-6, with D possibly being TRBD2 (6 bases). This CDR3 spans 13 amino acids. Trimming cost V 4 bases and J 6 bases, with 13 bases left between them. Germline lookup yields CDR1 SGHDT and CDR2 YYEEEE. This CDR3 is CASSRDSWKTQYF. The CDR3 bases are TGTGCCAGCAGCCGGGACTCCTGGAAGACCCAGTACTTC.

This sequence joins TRBV11-3 and TRBJ2-2; 7 bases match TRBD1. CDR1 SGHNT and CDR2 YENEEA come from the germline V gene. CDR3 length: 13 residues. J was trimmed by 6 bases and V by 3 bases; bases with no gene match: 1. The CDR3 DNA reads TGTGCCAGCAGCTTCCAGGGGGCCGGGGAGCTGTTTTTT. Translating it yields CASSFQGAGELFF.

The chain has TRBV7-3 and TRBJ2-2; maybe TRBD1 (5 bases). Germline CDR1 is SGHTA and CDR2 is FQGTGA. The CDR3 loop spans 16 amino acids. The V end was cut by 2 bases, the J end by 0 bases, with 10 bases between. CDR3 nucleotides: TGTGCCAGCAGCTTAGATGGGGCTTCGAACACCGGGGAGCTGTTTTTT. Residues: CASSLDGASNTGELFF.